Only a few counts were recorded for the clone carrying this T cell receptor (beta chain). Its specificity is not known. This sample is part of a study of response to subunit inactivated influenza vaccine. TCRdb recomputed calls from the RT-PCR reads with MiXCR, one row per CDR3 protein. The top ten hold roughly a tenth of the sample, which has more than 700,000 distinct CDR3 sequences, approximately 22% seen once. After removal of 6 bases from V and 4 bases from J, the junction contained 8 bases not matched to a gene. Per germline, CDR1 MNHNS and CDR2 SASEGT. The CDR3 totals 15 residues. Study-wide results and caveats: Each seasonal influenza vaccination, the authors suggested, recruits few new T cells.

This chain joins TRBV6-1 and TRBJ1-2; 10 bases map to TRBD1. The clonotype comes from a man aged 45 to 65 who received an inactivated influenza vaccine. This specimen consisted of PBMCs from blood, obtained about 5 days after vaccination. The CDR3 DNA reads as TGTGCCAGCAGCTCGGGACAGGGGTTAAGCTATGGCTACACCTTC. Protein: CASSSGQGLSYGYTF.